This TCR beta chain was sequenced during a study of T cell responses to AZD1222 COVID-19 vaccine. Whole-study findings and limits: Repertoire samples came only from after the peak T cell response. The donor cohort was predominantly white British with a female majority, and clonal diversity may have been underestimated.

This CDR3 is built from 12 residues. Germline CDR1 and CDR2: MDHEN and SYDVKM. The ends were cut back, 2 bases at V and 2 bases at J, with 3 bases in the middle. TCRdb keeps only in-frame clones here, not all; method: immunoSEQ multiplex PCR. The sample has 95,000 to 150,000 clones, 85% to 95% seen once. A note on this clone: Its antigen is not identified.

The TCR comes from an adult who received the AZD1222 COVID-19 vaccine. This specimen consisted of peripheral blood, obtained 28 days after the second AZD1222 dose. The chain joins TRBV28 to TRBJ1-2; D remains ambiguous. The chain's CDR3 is CASSLRNYGYTF. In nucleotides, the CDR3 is TGTGCCAGCAGTTTAAGGAACTATGGCTACACCTTC.